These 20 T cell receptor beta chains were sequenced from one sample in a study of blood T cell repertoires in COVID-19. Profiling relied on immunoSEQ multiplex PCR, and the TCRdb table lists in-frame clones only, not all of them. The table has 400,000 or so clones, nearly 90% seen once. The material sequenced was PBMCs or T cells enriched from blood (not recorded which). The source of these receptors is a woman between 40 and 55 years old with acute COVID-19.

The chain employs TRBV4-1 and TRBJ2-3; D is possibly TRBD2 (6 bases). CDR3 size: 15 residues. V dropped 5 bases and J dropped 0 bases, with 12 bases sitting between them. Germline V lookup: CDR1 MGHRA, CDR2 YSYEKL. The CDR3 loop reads CASSNLAASTDTQYF. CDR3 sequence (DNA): TGCGCCAGCAGCAATTTAGCGGCTAGCACAGATACGCAGTATTTT.

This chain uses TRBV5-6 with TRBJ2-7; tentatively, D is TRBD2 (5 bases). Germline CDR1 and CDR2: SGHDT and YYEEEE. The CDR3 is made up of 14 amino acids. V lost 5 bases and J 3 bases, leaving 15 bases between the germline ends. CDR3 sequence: CASSIGSGSYEQYF. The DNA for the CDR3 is TGTGCCAGCAGTATTGGATCGGGGAGCTACGAGCAGTACTTC.

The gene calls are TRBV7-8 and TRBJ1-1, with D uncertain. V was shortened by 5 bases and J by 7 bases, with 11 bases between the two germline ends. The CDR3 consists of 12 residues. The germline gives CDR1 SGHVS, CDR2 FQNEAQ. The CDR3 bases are TGTGCCAGCAGCACAACCCCGATTGAAGCTTTCTTT. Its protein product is CASSTTPIEAFF.

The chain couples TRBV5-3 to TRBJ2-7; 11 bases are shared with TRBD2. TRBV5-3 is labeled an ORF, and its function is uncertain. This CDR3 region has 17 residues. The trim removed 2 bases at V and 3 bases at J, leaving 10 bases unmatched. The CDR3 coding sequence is TGTGCCAGAAGCTTCTCCGGGACTAGCGGCTACCTCTACGAGCAGTACTTC. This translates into CARSFSGTSGYLYEQYF.

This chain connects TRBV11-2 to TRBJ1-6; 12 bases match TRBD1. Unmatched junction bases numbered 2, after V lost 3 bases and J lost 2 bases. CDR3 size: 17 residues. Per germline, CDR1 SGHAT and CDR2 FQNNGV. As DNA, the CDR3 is TGTGCCAGCAGCTTGGGGACAGGGGGCACCTATAATTCACCCCTCCACTTT. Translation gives CASSLGTGGTYNSPLHF.

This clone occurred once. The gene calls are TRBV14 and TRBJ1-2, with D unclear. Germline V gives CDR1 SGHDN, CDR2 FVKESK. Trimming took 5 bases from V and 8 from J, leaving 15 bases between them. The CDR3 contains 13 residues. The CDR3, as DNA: TGTGCCAGCAGCTTGCGGGTAGTGGGCGGCTACACCTTC. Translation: CASSLRVVGGYTF.

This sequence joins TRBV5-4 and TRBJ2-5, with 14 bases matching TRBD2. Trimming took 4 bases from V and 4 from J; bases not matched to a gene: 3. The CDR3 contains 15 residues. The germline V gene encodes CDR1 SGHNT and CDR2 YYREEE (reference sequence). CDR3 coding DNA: TGTGCCAGCAGCGGGGGGACTAGCGGGGGAGAGACCCAGTACTTC. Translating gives CASSGGTSGGETQYF.

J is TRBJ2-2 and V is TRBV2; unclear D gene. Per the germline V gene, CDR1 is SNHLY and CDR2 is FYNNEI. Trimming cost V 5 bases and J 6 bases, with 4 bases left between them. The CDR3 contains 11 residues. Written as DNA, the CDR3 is TGTGCCAGCAGTACAGCCGGGGAGCTGTTTTTT. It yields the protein CASSTAGELFF.

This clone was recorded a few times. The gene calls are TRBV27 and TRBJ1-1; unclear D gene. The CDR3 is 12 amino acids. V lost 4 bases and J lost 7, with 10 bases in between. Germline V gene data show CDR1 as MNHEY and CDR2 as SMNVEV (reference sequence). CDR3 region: CASSSFGIEAFF. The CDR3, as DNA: TGTGCCAGCAGTTCGTTCGGTATTGAAGCTTTCTTT.

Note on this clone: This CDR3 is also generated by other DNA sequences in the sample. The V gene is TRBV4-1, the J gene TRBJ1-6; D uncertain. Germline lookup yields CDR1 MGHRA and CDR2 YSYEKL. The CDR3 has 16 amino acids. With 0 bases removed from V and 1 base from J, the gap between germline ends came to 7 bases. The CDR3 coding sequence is TGCGCCAGCAGCCAAGATCGGGGTTCCTATAATTCACCCCTCCACTTT. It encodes CASSQDRGSYNSPLHF.

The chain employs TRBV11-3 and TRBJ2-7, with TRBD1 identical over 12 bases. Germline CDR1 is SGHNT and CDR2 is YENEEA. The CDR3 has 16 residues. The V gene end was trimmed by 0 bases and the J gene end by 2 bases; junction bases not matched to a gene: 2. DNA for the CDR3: TGTGCCAGCAGCTTAGATGGGACAGGGGGCCCCTACGAGCAGTACTTC. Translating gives CASSLDGTGGPYEQYF.

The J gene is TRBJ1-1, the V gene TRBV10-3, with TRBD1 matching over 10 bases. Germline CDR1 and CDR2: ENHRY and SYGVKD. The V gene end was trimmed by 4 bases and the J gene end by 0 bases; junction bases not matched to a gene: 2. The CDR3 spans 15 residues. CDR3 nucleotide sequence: TGTGCCATCAGTGTGACAGGGGGCGTGAACACTGAAGCTTTCTTT. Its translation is CAISVTGGVNTEAFF.

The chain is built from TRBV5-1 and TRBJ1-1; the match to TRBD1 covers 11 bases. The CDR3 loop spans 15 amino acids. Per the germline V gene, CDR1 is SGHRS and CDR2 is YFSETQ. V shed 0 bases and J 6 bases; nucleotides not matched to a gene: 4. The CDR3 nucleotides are TGCGCCAGCAGCTTGGAGCTGGGACAGGGGGCTGAAGCTTTCTTT. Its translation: CASSLELGQGAEAFF.

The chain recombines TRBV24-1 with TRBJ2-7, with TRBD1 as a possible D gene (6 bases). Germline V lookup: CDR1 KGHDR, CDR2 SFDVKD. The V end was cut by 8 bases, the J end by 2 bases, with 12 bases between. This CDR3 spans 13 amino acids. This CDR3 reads CATTRTAAYEQYF. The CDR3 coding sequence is TGTGCCACCACACGGACAGCGGCCTACGAGCAGTACTTC.

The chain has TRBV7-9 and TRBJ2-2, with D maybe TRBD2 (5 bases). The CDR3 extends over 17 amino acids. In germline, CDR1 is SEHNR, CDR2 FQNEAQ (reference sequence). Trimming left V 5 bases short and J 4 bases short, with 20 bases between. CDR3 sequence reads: CASSLPGWPTSTGELFF. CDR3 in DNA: TGTGCCAGCAGCCTCCCGGGGTGGCCGACGAGCACCGGGGAGCTGTTTTTT.

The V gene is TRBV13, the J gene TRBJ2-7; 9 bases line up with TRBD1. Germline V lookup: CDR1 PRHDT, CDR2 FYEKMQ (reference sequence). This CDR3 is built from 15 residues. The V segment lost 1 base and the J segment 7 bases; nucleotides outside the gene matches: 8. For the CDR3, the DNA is TGTGCCAGCAGCTTAGCCGGGACAGGGATGAAGGAGCAGTACTTC. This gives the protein CASSLAGTGMKEQYF.

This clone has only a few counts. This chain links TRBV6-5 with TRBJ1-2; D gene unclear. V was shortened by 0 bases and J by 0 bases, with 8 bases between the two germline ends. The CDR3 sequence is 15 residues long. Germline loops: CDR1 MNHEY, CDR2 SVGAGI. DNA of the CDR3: TGTGCCAGCAGTTACTCATCCCAGACTAACTATGGCTACACCTTC. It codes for CASSYSSQTNYGYTF.

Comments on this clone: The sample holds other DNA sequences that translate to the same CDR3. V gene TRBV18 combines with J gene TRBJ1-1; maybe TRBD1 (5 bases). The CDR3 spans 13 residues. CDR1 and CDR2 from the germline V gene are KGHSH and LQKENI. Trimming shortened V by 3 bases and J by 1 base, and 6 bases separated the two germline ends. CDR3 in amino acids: CASSPTGNTEAFF. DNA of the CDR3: TGTGCCAGCTCACCCACAGGGAACACTGAAGCTTTCTTT. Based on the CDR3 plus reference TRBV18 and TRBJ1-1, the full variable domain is NAGVMQNPRHLVRRRGQEARLRCSPMKGHSHVYWYRQLPEEGLKFMVYLQKENIIDESGMPKERFSAEFPKEGPSILRIQQVVRGDSAAYFCASSPTGNTEAFFGQGTRLTVV.

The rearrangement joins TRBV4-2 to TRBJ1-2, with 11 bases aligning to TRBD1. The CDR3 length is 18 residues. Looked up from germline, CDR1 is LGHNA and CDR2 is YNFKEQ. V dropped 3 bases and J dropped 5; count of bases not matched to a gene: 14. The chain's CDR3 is CASSQPTFTGQGEYGYTF. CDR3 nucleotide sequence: TGTGCCAGCAGCCAGCCCACTTTCACGGGACAGGGGGAGTATGGCTACACCTTC.

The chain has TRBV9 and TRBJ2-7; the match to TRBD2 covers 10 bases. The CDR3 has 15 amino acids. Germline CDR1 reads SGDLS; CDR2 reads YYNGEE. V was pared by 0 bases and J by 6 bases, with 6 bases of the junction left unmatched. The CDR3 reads CASSVGLGLALEQYF. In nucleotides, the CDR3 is TGTGCCAGCAGCGTAGGATTGGGACTAGCGCTCGAGCAGTACTTC.